The clone carrying this T cell receptor (beta chain) has a count of ten or more. This sample was taken from a study of T cells in Graves' hyperthyroidism and ophthalmopathy. The investigators amplified TCR beta CDR3 regions from RNA transcripts. The HTBI primer set served for first-round RT-PCR of the TCR CDR3. TCRdb reprocessed the multiplex PCR reads with MiXCR, giving one entry per CDR3 protein. The table lists 600,000 to 700,000 distinct CDR3 sequences, about 45% of them singletons, with 7% to 7.5% in the top ten. This TCR was recovered from an adult man with Graves' disease, either hyperthyroidism or ophthalmopathy (not recorded which). The specimen sequenced was peripheral blood or thyroid tissue (not recorded which).

CDR3 region: CARRTANTEAFF. The CDR3 region has the DNA TGTGCCCGACGGACAGCGAACACTGAAGCTTTCTTT. The V call is TRBV2, the J call TRBJ1-1, with TRBD1 as a possible D gene (6 bases). In germline, CDR1 is SNHLY, CDR2 FYNNEI. The CDR3 totals 12 residues. V was shortened by 11 bases and J by 1 base, with 11 bases between the two germline ends. The whole variable domain, remainder taken from reference TRBV2 and TRBJ1-1, is EPEVTQTPSHQVTQMGQEVILRCVPISNHLYFYWYRQILGQKVEFLVSFYNNEISEKSEIFDDQFSVERPDGSNFTLKIRSTKLEDSAMYFCARRTANTEAFFGQGTRLTVV.